This T cell receptor beta chain was sequenced in a study of shared clonotypes between healthy human individuals. For the study at large: The study enrolled two women and three men aged 18 to 49.

HIV-negative, healthy adults without recent acute infections or vaccinations were the donors. The split of CD4+ cells yielded CD45RA+ naive and CD45RA-negative memory subsets. Sequencing used immunoSEQ multiplex PCR; TCRdb keeps in-frame clones, though not all of them. The sample contains under 750,000 clones, roughly 72% of which appear only once. Worth noting for this clone: The antigen remains undetermined.

Study findings and constraints: Exclusively blood specimens were collected; tissue repertoires likely differ.

The CDR3 is made up of 15 amino acids. Germline CDR1 is SGHAT and CDR2 is FQNNGV. The germline V and J ends were trimmed by 4 bases and 8 bases, with 20 bases remaining between them. This chain uses TRBV11-2 with TRBJ1-2; tentative D call: TRBD1 (6 bases). Sequenced material: memory CD4+ T cells sorted from blood. Regarding subset: CD45RA-negative fraction. The origin of this receptor is a woman aged 30 to 39 in good health. The CDR3 DNA is TGTGCCAGCAGCTCAACCGGGACATATCTGTTCGGCTACACCTTC. Protein product: CASSSTGTYLFGYTF.